A selection of T cell receptor beta chains follows, all from one sample in a study of multiple sclerosis patients with progressive multifocal leukoencephalopathy. Generated by immunoSEQ multiplex PCR, the TCRdb table keeps only in-frame clones and is missing some. The sample carries around 27,000 clones, around 91% recorded once. The sequences come from PBMCs, collected from a patient treated with natalizumab. Receptors originate from a human donor with multiple sclerosis. CDR3s include the opening cysteine and the closing phenylalanine or tryptophan. The D gene is left open where the match is weak.

length,J,V,D,CDR3,DNA
13,TRBJ1-2,TRBV6-5,-,CASSYGTVSGYTF,TGTGCCAGCAGTTACGGAACAGTCTCTGGCTACACCTTC
15,TRBJ2-3,TRBV19,-,CASSARDRLGDTQYF,TGTGCCAGTAGTGCCAGGGATCGCCTGGGAGATACGCAGTATTTT
14,TRBJ1-5,TRBV6-1,-,CASSEAGGAQPQHF,TGTGCCAGCAGTGAAGCGGGGGGCGCTCAGCCCCAGCATTTT
17,TRBJ2-1,TRBV27,-,CASSPPPLGTPYNEQFF,TGTGCCAGCAGTCCACCCCCCCTAGGGACTCCCTACAATGAGCAGTTCTTC
14,TRBJ1-2,TRBV9,TRBD1,CASSPGTGGYGYTF,TGTGCCAGCAGTCCAGGGACAGGCGGCTATGGCTACACCTTC
13,TRBJ1-2,TRBV29-1,-,CSVVQGLNYGYTF,TGCAGCGTTGTTCAGGGTCTAAACTATGGCTACACCTTC
14,TRBJ2-2,TRBV5-6,-,CASSLAGRAGELFF,TGTGCCAGCAGCTTGGCCGGGCGGGCCGGGGAGCTGTTTTTT
14,TRBJ2-7,TRBV11-2,-,CASSFGGSTYEQYF,TGTGCCAGCAGCTTCGGGGGTTCAACCTACGAGCAGTACTTC
15,TRBJ2-3,TRBV4-2,-,CASSLEGGLGGTQYF,TGTGCCAGCAGCCTAGAGGGGGGGCTGGGAGGCACGCAGTATTTT
13,TRBJ2-4,TRBV19,-,CASRGDTKNIQYF,TGTGCCAGTAGGGGGGACACCAAAAACATTCAGTACTTC
14,TRBJ2-7,TRBV27,TRBD1,CASSDRGPHFGQYF,TGTGCCAGCAGTGACAGGGGCCCCCATTTTGGGCAGTACTTC
16,TRBJ2-3,TRBV9,TRBD2,CASSTSGGVSTDTQYF,TGTGCCAGCAGCACGAGCGGGGGAGTGTCCACAGATACGCAGTATTTT
14,TRBJ2-1,TRBV6-5,-,CASSYYRSGTEQFF,TGTGCCAGCAGTTACTATCGGTCGGGGACCGAGCAGTTCTTC
12,TRBJ1-2,TRBV2,-,CASSGGLDGYTF,TGTGCCAGCAGTGGAGGGCTCGATGGCTACACCTTC
16,TRBJ2-2,TRBV6-6,-,CASSYSRGPGPGELFF,TGTGCCAGCAGTTACTCGCGGGGGCCGGGTCCCGGGGAGCTGTTTTTT
16,TRBJ2-2,TRBV5-1,-,CASSFFSGAGTGELFF,TGCGCCAGCAGCTTTTTTTCAGGGGCGGGGACCGGGGAGCTGTTTTTT
14,TRBJ2-7,TRBV27,TRBD1,CASKPGQGVYEQYF,TGTGCCAGCAAACCGGGACAGGGAGTCTACGAGCAGTACTTC
19,TRBJ2-4,TRBV18,TRBD1,CASSPHCGTGRGAKNIQYF,TGTGCCAGCTCACCTCACTGCGGGACAGGTCGCGGGGCCAAAAACATTCAGTACTTC
15,TRBJ1-4,TRBV19,-,CASSTGAVLGEKLFF,TGTGCCAGTTCAACGGGGGCAGTACTCGGGGAAAAACTGTTTTTT
13,TRBJ1-2,TRBV7-2,-,CASSLVRSDGYTF,TGTGCCAGCAGCTTAGTTAGGAGCGACGGCTACACCTTC
15,TRBJ1-5,TRBV6-1,-,CASSEAWGPNQPQHF,TGTGCCAGCAGTGAAGCATGGGGCCCGAATCAGCCCCAGCATTTT
14,TRBJ2-7,TRBV30,TRBD1,CAWSAWDRAREQYF,TGTGCCTGGAGTGCTTGGGACAGGGCACGCGAGCAGTACTTC
12,TRBJ2-7,TRBV5-5,-,CASSLTPGEQYF,TGTGCCAGCAGCTTAACCCCCGGCGAGCAGTACTTC
12,TRBJ1-1,TRBV13,-,CASSLWGSEAFF,TGTGCCAGCAGCTTGTGGGGGAGTGAAGCTTTCTTT
14,TRBJ1-1,TRBV19,TRBD1,CASSISTGRTEAFF,TGTGCCAGTAGTATTTCGACAGGGAGAACTGAAGCTTTCTTT